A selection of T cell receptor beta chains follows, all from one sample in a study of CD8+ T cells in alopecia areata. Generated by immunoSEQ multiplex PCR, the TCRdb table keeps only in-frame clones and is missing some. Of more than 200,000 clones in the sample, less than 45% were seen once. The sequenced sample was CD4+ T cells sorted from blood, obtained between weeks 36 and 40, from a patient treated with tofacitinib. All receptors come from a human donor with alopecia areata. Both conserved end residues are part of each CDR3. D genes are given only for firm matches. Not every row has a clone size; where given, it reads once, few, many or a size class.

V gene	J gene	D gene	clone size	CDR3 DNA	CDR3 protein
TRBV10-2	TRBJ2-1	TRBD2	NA	TGCGCCAGCACCCCTGGGGGCCTAGCGGGAGGGGATGAGCAGTTCTTC	CASTPGGLAGGDEQFF
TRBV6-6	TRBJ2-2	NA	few	TGTGCCAGCAGTTACGGAAACAGGGTGCCCGGGGAGCTGTTTTTT	CASSYGNRVPGELFF
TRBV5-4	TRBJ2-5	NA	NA	TGTGCCAGCAGTGAACAAGAGACCCAGTACTTC	CASSEQETQYF
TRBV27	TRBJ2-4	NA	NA	TGTGCCAGCCACGGGACGGACAAAAACATTCAGTACTTC	CASHGTDKNIQYF
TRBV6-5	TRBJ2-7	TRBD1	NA	TGTGCCAGCAGACGGGACAGCCCAAACTACGAGCAGTACTTC	CASRRDSPNYEQYF
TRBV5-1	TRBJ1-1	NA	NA	TGCGCCAGCAGTTGGCAGTTGAACACTGAAGCTTTCTTT	CASSWQLNTEAFF
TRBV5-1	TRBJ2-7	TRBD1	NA	TGCGCCAGCAGCGCGAGACCGGGACAGAGCTCCTACGAGCAGTACTTC	CASSARPGQSSYEQYF
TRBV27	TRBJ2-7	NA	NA	TGTGCCAGCAGTTTTTGGCCCGGCGGCTCCTACGAGCAGTACTTC	CASSFWPGGSYEQYF
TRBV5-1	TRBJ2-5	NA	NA	TGCGCCAGCGGAGAAGTAGAGACCCAGTACTTC	CASGEVETQYF
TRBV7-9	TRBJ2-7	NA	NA	TGTGCCAGCAACTCCGATGTGGGGGAGCAGTACTTC	CASNSDVGEQYF